The next 4 T cell receptor beta chains were all read from a single sample in a study of human T cells and chemical hapten exposure. TCRdb re-called the RACE reads with MiXCR, one entry per CDR3 protein. The repertoire holds a few hundred thousand distinct CDR3 sequences, roughly 4.8% seen once, with 2% to 2.5% in the top ten. Time point described: patch test 1, 2 weeks after DPC sensitization. The treatment is: therapeutic diphenylcyclopropenone sensitization with weekly scalp DPC. This specimen consisted of whole blood, obtained in connection with sensitization to the hapten diphenylcyclopropenone (DPC). These receptor sequences come from a woman aged 45-65 years with alopecia areata. Some clones in this sample may be carry-over from other donors' samples.

This clonotype was recorded at least ten times. The gene calls are TRBV11-2 and TRBJ2-1; the D is unclear. Per the germline V gene, CDR1 is SGHAT and CDR2 is FQNNGV. CDR3 length: 16 residues. Trimming shortened V by 5 bases and J by 2 bases, and 16 bases separated the two germline ends. This CDR3 is CASSLNRVKAYNEQFF. CDR3 nucleotide sequence: TGTGCCAGCAGCCTCAATAGAGTAAAGGCCTACAATGAGCAGTTCTTC.

Ten or more counts support this clonotype. V gene TRBV12-3 or TRBV12-4 combines with J gene TRBJ1-5; unclear D gene. V was cut by 4 bases and J by 5 bases, with 9 bases left in between. CDR3 length equals 13 residues. This CDR3 reads CASSSLPYQPQHF. In DNA form, the CDR3 reads TGTGCCAGCAGTTCACTACCATATCAGCCCCAGCATTTT.

This clonotype was counted a few times. The rearrangement joins TRBV6-5 to TRBJ2-7; 8 bases are a match to TRBD1. J lost 0 bases, V lost 6 bases, and 7 bases had no gene match. This CDR3 has 15 residues. Germline V gives CDR1 MNHEY, CDR2 SVGAGI. In DNA, the CDR3 is TGTGCCAGCAGAGGTCGGACAGGGAACTCCTACGAGCAGTACTTC. This sequence encodes CASRGRTGNSYEQYF.

This clonotype was seen ten or more times. V is TRBV29-1 and J is TRBJ1-2, with D tentatively TRBD1 (6 bases). The CDR3 sequence is 11 residues long. Germline lookup yields CDR1 SQVTM and CDR2 ANQGSEA. Between the trimmed V and J ends, which lost 4 bases and 9 bases, there was a span of 12 bases. The CDR3 nucleotides read TGCAGCGTTGGGGGGCCGATAAGCTACACCTTC. Its translation is CSVGGPISYTF.